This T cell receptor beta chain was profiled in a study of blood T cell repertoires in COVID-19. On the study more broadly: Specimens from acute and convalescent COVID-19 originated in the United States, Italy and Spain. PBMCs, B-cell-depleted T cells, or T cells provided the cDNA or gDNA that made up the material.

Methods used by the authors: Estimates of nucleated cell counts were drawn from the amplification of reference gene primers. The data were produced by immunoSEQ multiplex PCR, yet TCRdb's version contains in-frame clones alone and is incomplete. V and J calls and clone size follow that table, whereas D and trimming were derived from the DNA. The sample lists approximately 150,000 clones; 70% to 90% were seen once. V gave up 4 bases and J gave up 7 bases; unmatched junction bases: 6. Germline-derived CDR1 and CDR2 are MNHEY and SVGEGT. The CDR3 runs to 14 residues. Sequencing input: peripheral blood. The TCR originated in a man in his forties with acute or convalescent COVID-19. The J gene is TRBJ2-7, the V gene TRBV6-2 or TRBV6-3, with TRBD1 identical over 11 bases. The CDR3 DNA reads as TGTGCCAGCAGTTCCGGACAGGGGGCGAAGGAGCAGTACTTC. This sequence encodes CASSSGQGAKEQYF.